This T cell receptor (beta chain) was obtained from a study of T cells in localized non-small cell lung cancer. A remark on this clone: Its specificity is unknown.

Produced via immunoSEQ multiplex PCR; TCRdb's table is partial and in-frame only. Altogether fewer than 40,000 clones are present, approximately 86% being singletons, with the ten largest covering over 15%. Study-wide points: It was uninvolved adjacent lung that showed the highest T cell clonality, exceeding tumor.

From germline, CDR1 is SNHLY and CDR2 FYNNEI. V gave up 2 bases and J gave up 0 bases, with 10 bases separating them. The length of the CDR3 is 15 residues. This chain joins TRBV2 and TRBJ1-1; D is unresolved. Sequenced here: peripheral blood mononuclear cells, sampled before any cancer treatment. The origin of this receptor is a man between 40 and 70 years old with stage III lung adenocarcinoma. The CDR3 nucleotides read TGTGCCAGCAGTGAACTTCGAGGGATGAACACTGAAGCTTTCTTT. Translating gives CASSELRGMNTEAFF. Full variable domain (outside the CDR3, taken from reference TRBV2 and TRBJ1-1): EPEVTQTPSHQVTQMGQEVILRCVPISNHLYFYWYRQILGQKVEFLVSFYNNEISEKSEIFDDQFSVERPDGSNFTLKIRSTKLEDSAMYFCASSELRGMNTEAFFGQGTRLTVV.